This T cell receptor (beta chain) is drawn from a study of T cell responses to AZD1222 COVID-19 vaccine. Regarding this clone: Its antigen is as yet unknown.

The study, taken as a whole, reports: Vaccine-associated CD4 TCRs ranged over spike, dominating at 160-218 and 743-854. Donors were largely white British and mainly female; clonal diversity was possibly underestimated. Spike-specific TCR breadth rose after two AZD1222 doses, and depth rose as well.

The method was immunoSEQ multiplex PCR; TCRdb's version includes in-frame clones alone and lacks a portion of them. The sample records nearly 110,000 clones, 75% to 95% being singletons. V gave up 5 bases and J gave up 1 base, with 9 bases separating them. This CDR3 contains 13 residues. CDR1 and CDR2 from the germline V gene are SGHVS and FNYEAQ. This TCR came from an adult who received the AZD1222 COVID-19 vaccine. This chain joins TRBV7-6 and TRBJ2-7; maybe TRBD1 (6 bases). The sample consisted of peripheral blood, taken 28 days after the second AZD1222 dose. The DNA of the CDR3 is TGTGCCAGCAGCCAGGGGTTTTCCTACGAGCAGTACTTC. Amino acids: CASSQGFSYEQYF.